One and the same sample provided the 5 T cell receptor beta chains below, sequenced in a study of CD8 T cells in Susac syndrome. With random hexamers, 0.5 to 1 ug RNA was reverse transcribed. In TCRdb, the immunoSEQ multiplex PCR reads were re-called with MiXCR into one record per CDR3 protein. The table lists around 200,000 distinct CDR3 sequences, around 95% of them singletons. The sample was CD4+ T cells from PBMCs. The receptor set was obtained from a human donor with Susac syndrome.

The CDR3 loop reads CAWGRYDTQYF. The CDR3 bases are TGTGCCTGGGGACGGTACGATACGCAGTATTTT. The V gene is TRBV30, the J gene TRBJ2-3; D unclear. This CDR3 is built from 11 residues. CDR1 is GTSNPN and CDR2 is SVGIG in the germline V gene (reference sequence). Trimming left V 5 bases short and J 6 bases short, with 9 bases between.

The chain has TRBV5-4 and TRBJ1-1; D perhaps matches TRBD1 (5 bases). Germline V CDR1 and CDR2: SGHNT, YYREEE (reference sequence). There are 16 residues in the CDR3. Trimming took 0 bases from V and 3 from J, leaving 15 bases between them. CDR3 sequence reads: CASSLGPRVGDTEAFF. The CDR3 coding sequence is TGTGCCAGCAGCTTGGGTCCCCGGGTGGGGGACACTGAAGCTTTCTTT.

CDR3 region: CAIGLAGLTDTQYF. DNA for the CDR3: TGTGCCATCGGACTAGCGGGGCTCACAGATACGCAGTATTTT. The J gene is TRBJ2-3, the V gene TRBV10-3; 12 nucleotides match TRBD2. Germline V lookup: CDR1 ENHRY, CDR2 SYGVKD. This CDR3 has 14 amino acids. Trimming took 8 bases from V and 2 from J; bases not matched to a gene: 2.

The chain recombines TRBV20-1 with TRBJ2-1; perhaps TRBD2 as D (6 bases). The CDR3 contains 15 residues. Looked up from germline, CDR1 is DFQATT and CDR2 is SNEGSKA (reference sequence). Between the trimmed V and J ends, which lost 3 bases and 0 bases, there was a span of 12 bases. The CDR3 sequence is CSARSAGISYNEQFF. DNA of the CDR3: TGCAGTGCTAGGTCGGCGGGGATCTCCTACAATGAGCAGTTCTTC.

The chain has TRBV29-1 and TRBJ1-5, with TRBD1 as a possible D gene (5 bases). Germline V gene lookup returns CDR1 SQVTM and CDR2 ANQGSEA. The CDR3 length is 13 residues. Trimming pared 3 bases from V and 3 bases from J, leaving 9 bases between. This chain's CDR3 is CSVDLGPNQPQHF. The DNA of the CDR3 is TGCAGCGTTGATCTGGGACCCAATCAGCCCCAGCATTTT.